The entry that follows covers one TCR beta chain sequence. This entry belongs to a study of blood T cells in healthy people across ages. The second PCR ran about 6 to 12 cycles with a sample-barcoded 5' primer and J-beta primers. TCRdb re-analysed the 5' RACE reads in MiXCR, keeping a single row per CDR3 protein. The table lists 2 million or so distinct CDR3 sequences, about 50% of them singletons. This TCR was sampled from a woman aged 35 to 49 in good health. Material: blood.

The CDR3 region has the DNA TGTGCCAGCAGTTTTCCTCGGACTTCCGTGAATGAGCAGTTCTTC. It is translated as CASSFPRTSVNEQFF. V gene TRBV28 combines with J gene TRBJ2-1, with D possibly being TRBD2 (5 bases). V lost 3 bases and J 7 bases, leaving 16 bases between the germline ends. The germline V gene has CDR1 MDHEN and CDR2 SYDVKM. The length of the CDR3 is 15 residues.